This T cell receptor (beta chain) was found in a study of cytomegalovirus exposure and HLA in healthy donors. Study findings and constraints: TRBV6-2, TRBV6-3 and some other V segments were excluded as indistinguishable. In presence/absence analyses, roughly uniform sequencing depth across donors was assumed. Earlier results showed most TCR beta V segments being productive about 87% or about 30% of the time.

V was clipped by 4 bases and J by 6 bases; unmatched bases: 4. CDR1 and CDR2 (germline): MDHEN, SYDVKM. The CDR3 sequence is 14 residues long. The PCR employed 60 Vbeta primers together with 13 Jbeta primers. TCRdb's table, derived via immunoSEQ multiplex PCR, lists solely in-frame clones and lacks some. Here the sample spans around 150,000 clones, about 70% being singletons. This clone was seen once. Its antigen is unidentified. The source is a man aged 25 to 40 in good health and CMV-seropositive. J is TRBJ1-5 and V is TRBV28; 9 bases are a match to TRBD1. The sample taken for sequencing was PBMCs. This CDR3 is CASSSGDRVQPQHF. The CDR3 nucleotides read TGTGCCAGCAGTTCCGGGGACAGGGTTCAGCCCCAGCATTTT.